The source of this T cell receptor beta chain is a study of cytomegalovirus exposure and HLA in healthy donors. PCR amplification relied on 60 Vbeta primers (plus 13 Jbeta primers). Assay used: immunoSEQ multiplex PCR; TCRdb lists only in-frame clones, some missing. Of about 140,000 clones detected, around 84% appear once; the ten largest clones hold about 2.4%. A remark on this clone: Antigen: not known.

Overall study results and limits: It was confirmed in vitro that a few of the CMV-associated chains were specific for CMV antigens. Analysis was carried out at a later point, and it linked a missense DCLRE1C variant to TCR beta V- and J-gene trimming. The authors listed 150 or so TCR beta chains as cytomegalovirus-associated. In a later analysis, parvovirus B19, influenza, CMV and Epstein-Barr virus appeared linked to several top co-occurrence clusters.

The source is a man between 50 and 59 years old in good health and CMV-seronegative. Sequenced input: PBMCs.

In DNA, the CDR3 is TGTGCCAGCAGCTCGAGGTCACTTACCGGGGAGCTGTTTTTT. It yields the protein CASSSRSLTGELFF. The V gene is TRBV7-2, the J gene TRBJ2-2; D unresolved. This CDR3 is 14 amino acids long. Between the trimmed V and J ends, which lost 4 bases and 5 bases, there was a span of 11 bases. Germline CDR1 reads SGHTA; CDR2 reads FQGNSA.